This T cell receptor beta chain was recovered during a study of blood T cell repertoires in COVID-19. Measured with immunoSEQ multiplex PCR; TCRdb has only the in-frame clones, and not every one. This repertoire shows 250,000 or so clones, around 90% found once; its top ten account for about 3.1%. The CDR3 consists of 16 residues. The trim removed 1 base at V and 6 bases at J, leaving 9 bases unmatched. CDR1 and CDR2 from the germline V gene are MNHEY and SVGAGI. The V and J genes are TRBV6-5 and TRBJ1-1; 9 nucleotides line up with TRBD1. The specimen sequenced was PBMCs or T cells enriched from blood (not recorded which). The sequence came from a middle-aged woman who had been exposed to COVID-19. CDR3 protein: CASSYWGQGGRAEAFF. The DNA for the CDR3 is TGTGCCAGCAGTTACTGGGGACAGGGCGGTAGGGCTGAAGCTTTCTTT.